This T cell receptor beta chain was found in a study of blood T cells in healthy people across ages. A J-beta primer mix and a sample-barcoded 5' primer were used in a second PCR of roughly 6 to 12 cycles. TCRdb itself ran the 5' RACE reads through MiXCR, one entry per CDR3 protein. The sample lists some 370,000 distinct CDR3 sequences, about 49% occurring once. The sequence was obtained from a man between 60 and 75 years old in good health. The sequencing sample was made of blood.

The DNA of the CDR3 is TGCAGTGCCCCGGCAGGAACATCCAACGTCCTGACTTTC. Protein: CSAPAGTSNVLTF. This rearrangement joins TRBV20-1 to TRBJ2-6, with D hard to call. This CDR3 region has 13 residues. Germline V CDR1 and CDR2: DFQATT, SNEGSKA (reference sequence). Trimming took off 6 bases at V and 8 bases at J, with 14 bases between the two ends.